This T cell receptor beta chain was sequenced in a study of blood T cell repertoires in COVID-19. CDR3 size: 14 residues. V was clipped by 6 bases and J by 5 bases, with 17 bases between them. Per the germline V gene, CDR1 is MNHEY and CDR2 is SVGAGI. Data came from immunoSEQ multiplex PCR; TCRdb stores just in-frame clones and leaves some out. The data hold approximately 130,000 clones, with about 83% observed a single time. Sequenced sample: peripheral blood. The clonotype comes from a human donor in a cohort sampled during active COVID-19. The chain uses TRBV6-5 and TRBJ2-7; possible D gene TRBD1, 6 bases. In DNA form, the CDR3 reads TGTGCCAGCAGACGTGGGGGCTTGGGAGACGAGCAGTACTTC. This sequence encodes CASRRGGLGDEQYF.